The rows below give T cell receptor beta chains drawn from one sample of a study of blood T cell repertoires in COVID-19. Method: immunoSEQ multiplex PCR; TCRdb's copy keeps in-frame clones and lacks some. Of about 180,000 clones listed, over 80% were seen once; the top ten hold 7%. Sequenced sample: peripheral blood. These receptors all stem from a woman between 40 and 50 years old with COVID-19, enrolled during active disease. The CDR3 runs from the conserved cysteine through the conserved F or W. Fields, in order: clone size, V gene, J gene, D gene, CDR3 protein, CDR3 DNA. D genes are given only for firm matches. Clone size, where shown, is once, few, many, or a class for clones that have expanded.

.	TRBV7-9	TRBJ1-1	.	CASSLQFPGEAFF	TGTGCCAGCAGCTTACAGTTCCCAGGGGAGGCTTTCTTT
.	TRBV6-2/TRBV6-3	TRBJ2-7	TRBD2	CASSYPPASGSSYEQYF	TGTGCCAGCAGTTACCCCCCGGCTAGCGGGAGCTCCTACGAGCAGTACTTC
.	TRBV5-5	TRBJ2-7	TRBD2	CASSLGSSGLYEQYF	TGTGCCAGCAGCTTGGGCTCTAGCGGGTTATACGAGCAGTACTTC
once	TRBV6-4	TRBJ1-2	.	CASSETSGYGYTF	TGTGCCAGCAGTGAGACCTCGGGGTATGGCTACACCTTC
few	TRBV7-2	TRBJ2-3	.	CASSLSQGRTDTQYF	TGTGCCAGCAGCTTATCGCAGGGCCGCACAGATACGCAGTATTTT
.	TRBV12-5	TRBJ2-7	.	CASGSGNSYEQYF	TGTGCTAGTGGGTCGGGGAATTCCTACGAGCAGTACTTC
.	TRBV6-1	TRBJ1-5	TRBD1	CASSEGVGTGGQPQHF	TGTGCCAGCAGTGAAGGGGTCGGGACAGGAGGTCAGCCCCAGCATTTT
.	TRBV11-1	TRBJ2-7	.	CASSAGYEQYF	TGTGCCAGCAGCGCAGGGTACGAGCAGTACTTC
.	TRBV4-1	TRBJ2-5	.	CASTVQPGETQYF	TGCGCCAGCACAGTGCAGCCCGGGGAGACCCAGTACTTC
few	TRBV18	TRBJ2-4	TRBD2	CASSPASGVAKNIQYF	TGTGCCAGCTCACCGGCTAGCGGGGTAGCCAAAAACATTCAGTACTTC
.	TRBV5-6	TRBJ2-7	TRBD2	CASSPSGGEQYF	TGTGCCAGCAGCCCTTCGGGAGGCGAGCAGTACTTC
few	TRBV5-6	TRBJ2-7	TRBD2	CASSSSGAYEQYF	TGTGCCAGCAGTTCTAGCGGGGCGTACGAGCAGTACTTC
.	TRBV18	TRBJ2-1	.	CASSLGTDYNEQFF	TGTGCCAGCTCACTCGGGACTGACTACAATGAGCAGTTCTTC
.	TRBV28	TRBJ2-1	.	CASSLFPYEQFF	TGTGCCAGCAGTTTATTCCCCTATGAGCAGTTCTTC
.	TRBV10-1	TRBJ2-1	TRBD2	CASSDGGTSGNEQFF	TGCGCCAGCAGTGATGGTGGGACTAGCGGGAATGAGCAGTTCTTC
.	TRBV27	TRBJ2-1	TRBD1	CASSAGTGTYNEQFF	TGTGCCAGCAGTGCCGGGACAGGGACCTACAATGAGCAGTTCTTC
once	TRBV3-1/TRBV3-2	TRBJ1-6	.	CASRSPGSNSPLHF	TGTGCCAGCAGATCGCCCGGGTCGAATTCACCCCTCCACTTT
.	TRBV5-1	TRBJ2-3	TRBD2	CASSLRTSVSADTQYF	TGCGCCAGCAGCTTGCGGACTAGCGTCTCGGCAGATACGCAGTATTTT
.	TRBV19	TRBJ2-1	.	CASMRSSYNEQFF	TGTGCCAGTATGAGAAGCTCCTACAATGAGCAGTTCTTC